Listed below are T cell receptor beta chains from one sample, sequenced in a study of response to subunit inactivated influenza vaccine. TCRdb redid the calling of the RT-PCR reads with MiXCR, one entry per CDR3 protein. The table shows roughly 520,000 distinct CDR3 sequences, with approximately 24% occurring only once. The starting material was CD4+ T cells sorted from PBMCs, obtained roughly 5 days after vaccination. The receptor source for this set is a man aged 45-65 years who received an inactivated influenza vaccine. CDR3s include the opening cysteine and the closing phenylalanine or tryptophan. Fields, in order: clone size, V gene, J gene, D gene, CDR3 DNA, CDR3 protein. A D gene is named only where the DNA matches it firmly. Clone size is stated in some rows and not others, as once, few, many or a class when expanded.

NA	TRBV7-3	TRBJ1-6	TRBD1	TGTGCCAGCAGCGCAGGGGGCGATTCACCCCTCCACTTT	CASSAGGDSPLHF
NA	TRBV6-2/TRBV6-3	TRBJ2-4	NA	TGTGCCAGCAGTTACTCGGCAGTAGCCAAAAACATTCAGTACTTC	CASSYSAVAKNIQYF
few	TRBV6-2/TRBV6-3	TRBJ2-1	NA	TGTGCCAGCAGTACTACTACTAAGAATGAGCAGTTCTTC	CASSTTTKNEQFF
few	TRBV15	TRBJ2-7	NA	TGTGCCACCAGCAGAGATCGAGGGCGCGAGCAGTACTTC	CATSRDRGREQYF
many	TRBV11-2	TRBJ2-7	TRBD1	TGTGCCAGCAGCCAGACAGGGCCCCGGGGCGAGCAGTACTTC	CASSQTGPRGEQYF
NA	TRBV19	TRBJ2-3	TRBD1	TGTGCCAGTAGTGACGGACAGGGCACAGATACGCAGTATTTT	CASSDGQGTDTQYF
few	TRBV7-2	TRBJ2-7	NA	TGTGCCAGCAGCTCTCGGAGAGGTCCCTCCCACGAGCAGTACTTC	CASSSRRGPSHEQYF
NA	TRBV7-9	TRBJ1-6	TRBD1	TGTGCCAGCAGCCAGGGACAGGGTATTATTTCACCCCTCCACTTT	CASSQGQGIISPLHF
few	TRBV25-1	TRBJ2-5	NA	TGTGCCAGCAGTCGAAGAGGGGGAGGCTTTGGAGAGACCCAGTACTTC	CASSRRGGGFGETQYF
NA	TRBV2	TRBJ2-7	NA	TGTGCCAGCAGTGGGACAGTAACCTCCTACGAGCAGTACTTC	CASSGTVTSYEQYF